A selection of T cell receptor beta chains follows, all from one sample in a study of blood T cell repertoires in COVID-19. Repertoires were generated with immunoSEQ multiplex PCR, while TCRdb's copy carries only in-frame clones and drops some. Of around 100,000 clones listed, about 87% are singletons. Sequenced: peripheral blood. These receptors came from an elderly man with acute or convalescent COVID-19. Both conserved end residues are part of each CDR3. The D gene is left open where the match is weak. The size of a clone is reported for some rows only, either as once, few or many, or as a class for expanded clones.

TRBV7-8,TRBJ2-6,TRBD1,-,TGTGCCAGCAGCACCCGGGACAGGGTCTCTGGGGCCAACGTCCTGACTTTC,CASSTRDRVSGANVLTF
TRBV2,TRBJ2-3,TRBD1,-,TGTGCCAGCAGGGGACAGGGCACAGATACGCAGTATTTT,CASRGQGTDTQYF
TRBV6-5,TRBJ1-2,-,-,TGTGCCAGCAGTCTACAGGGTCTTCAGTACTACACCTTC,CASSLQGLQYYTF
TRBV6-1,TRBJ1-4,-,-,TGTGCCAGCAGTGAGGAGGGCAGCCGGGGCAATGAAAAACTGTTTTTT,CASSEEGSRGNEKLFF
TRBV7-2,TRBJ1-1,-,-,TGTGCCAGCAACCTAAAGCTGTCTCGCGGCACTGAAGCTTTCTTT,CASNLKLSRGTEAFF
TRBV21-1,TRBJ1-1,-,-,TGTGCCAGCAGCAATAGGGGGCAGGGCGCACCTCTGAACACTGAAGCTTTCTTT,CASSNRGQGAPLNTEAFF
TRBV27,TRBJ1-5,-,-,TGTGCCAGCAGTGGGGCAGGGGCGAGCTATCAGCCCCAGCATTTT,CASSGAGASYQPQHF
TRBV19,TRBJ2-1,-,-,TGTGCCAGTATTAAGGGTACAGGCTCCTACAATGAGCAGTTCTTC,CASIKGTGSYNEQFF
TRBV5-1,TRBJ1-2,-,once,TGCGCCAGCAGCCACGGGACACCATTCTATGGCTACACCTTC,CASSHGTPFYGYTF
TRBV11-1,TRBJ2-5,-,-,TGTGCCAGCAGTTACAGGGCAGAGGGGACCCAGTACTTC,CASSYRAEGTQYF
TRBV29-1,TRBJ1-2,-,-,TGCAGCGTTGAAGATTCCGTGGGGAGGGGCTATGGCTACACCTTC,CSVEDSVGRGYGYTF
TRBV19,TRBJ1-1,TRBD1,-,TGTGCCAGTAGTATAAGGGGACAGTACACTGAAGCTTTCTTT,CASSIRGQYTEAFF
TRBV4-2,TRBJ1-4,-,once,TGTGCCAGCAGCCAACAGGGAAATGAAAAACTGTTTTTT,CASSQQGNEKLFF
TRBV29-1,TRBJ1-5,TRBD1,-,TGCAGCGCCCTACAGGGGGGCAATCAGCCCCAGCATTTT,CSALQGGNQPQHF
TRBV5-6,TRBJ2-1,TRBD2,-,TGTGCCAGCAGCCTGCGGGGGGTAGACAATGAGCAGTTCTTC,CASSLRGVDNEQFF
TRBV7-8,TRBJ1-6,-,-,TGTGCCAGCAGGCTGGTCACCAGCGATTCACCCCTCCACTTT,CASRLVTSDSPLHF
TRBV19,TRBJ1-6,-,-,TGTGCCAGTAGTCTGGGACACCCATCCTCCTATAATTCACCCCTCCACTTT,CASSLGHPSSYNSPLHF
TRBV7-2,TRBJ1-4,-,once,TGTGCCAGCAGCCTCCTGGGTCAGGATGAAAAACTGTTTTTT,CASSLLGQDEKLFF
TRBV6-5,TRBJ1-2,-,-,TGTGCCAGCAGGCAGACTAACTATGGCTACACCTTC,CASRQTNYGYTF
TRBV24-1,TRBJ2-7,TRBD2,-,TGTGCCACCAGTGACCCCACTAGCGGGAGGGCGTACGAGCAGTACTTC,CATSDPTSGRAYEQYF
TRBV27,TRBJ2-7,-,-,TGTGCCAGCAGTTCAACGGGTAGGGGGCGGTGGCGGGGAATGGGCTCCTACGAGCAGTACTTC,CASSSTGRGRWRGMGSYEQYF
TRBV6-2/TRBV6-3,TRBJ2-7,TRBD1,-,TGTGCCAGCAGCCCTACCTCGCGGGACAGGGGGTTCTACGAGCAGTACTTC,CASSPTSRDRGFYEQYF
TRBV5-4,TRBJ2-7,-,once,TGTGCCAGCAGCCTCTCCGCGGGTTCCTCCTACGAGCAGTACTTC,CASSLSAGSSYEQYF
TRBV6-5,TRBJ1-1,TRBD1,few,TGTGCCAGCAGTCGGCCGGGACAGGGGCGGACTGAAGCTTTCTTT,CASSRPGQGRTEAFF
TRBV30,TRBJ1-1,-,-,TGTGCCTGGAGTGTAAGGGGGAACACTGAAGCTTTCTTT,CAWSVRGNTEAFF
TRBV30,TRBJ1-2,-,-,TGTGCCTGGAGTCCTACAGAGAACTATGGCTACACCTTC,CAWSPTENYGYTF
TRBV6-4,TRBJ2-1,-,-,TGTGCCAGCAGCCCGAGCTCCTACAATGAGCAGTTCTTC,CASSPSSYNEQFF
TRBV6-2/TRBV6-3,TRBJ2-1,-,-,TGTGCCAGCAGTTACTCTGTCCGCGGCGGCTCCTACAATGAGCAGTTCTTC,CASSYSVRGGSYNEQFF
TRBV20-1,TRBJ2-1,TRBD2,-,TGCAGTGCTCGAGCGGGAGGGCCTCCGTTCTTC,CSARAGGPPFF
TRBV7-2,TRBJ2-7,TRBD2,-,TGTGCCAGCAGCTTAGGACTAGCGGGAGGGTACGAGCAGTACTTC,CASSLGLAGGYEQYF
TRBV6-2/TRBV6-3,TRBJ2-1,TRBD1,few,TGTGCCAGCAGTTACTCCCCCGGGACAGGAATTTACAATGAGCAGTTCTTC,CASSYSPGTGIYNEQFF
TRBV15,TRBJ2-7,-,-,TGTGCCACCAGCAGACAGAAAGCCTACGAGCAGTACTTC,CATSRQKAYEQYF
TRBV12-3/TRBV12-4,TRBJ2-2,-,-,TGTGCCAGCCAGACAGGCAACACCGGGGAGCTGTTTTTT,CASQTGNTGELFF
TRBV9,TRBJ1-5,-,few,TGTGCCAGCAGCGTCTCCGGGAACCTCAATCAGCCCCAGCATTTT,CASSVSGNLNQPQHF
TRBV3-1/TRBV3-2,TRBJ1-4,TRBD1,-,TGTGCCAGCAGCCAAGCAACAGGGGGACGACAGACAGGTCACGAAAAACTGTTTTTT,CASSQATGGRQTGHEKLFF
TRBV30,TRBJ1-5,-,once,TGTGCCTGGAGTGTACAAGGAGGGACGCCCCAGCATTTT,CAWSVQGGTPQHF
TRBV5-1,TRBJ1-4,-,-,TGCGCCAGCAGCTCCGGGACAACTAATGAAAAACTGTTTTTT,CASSSGTTNEKLFF
TRBV29-1,TRBJ1-1,-,-,TGCAGCGTTGAAGCCTCTCTCAACACTGAAGCTTTCTTT,CSVEASLNTEAFF
TRBV5-1,TRBJ2-7,-,once,TGCGCCAGCAGCTCCCAGGGGTCCTACGAGCAGTACTTC,CASSSQGSYEQYF
TRBV10-3,TRBJ1-1,-,-,TGTGCCATCAGTGAGGGGGGGGTGACTGAAGCTTTCTTT,CAISEGGVTEAFF